These T cell receptor beta chains were read from a single sample in a study of T cell repertoires in cytomegalovirus infection. No antigen has been assigned to these receptors. MiXCR, run by TCRdb on the reads, gives a single entry per CDR3 protein. This table holds about 900,000 distinct CDR3 sequences, around 30% found once. The sequencing used cultured CD8+ T cells from PBMCs, collected from culture after CMV antigen stimulation. The receptors here all came from a human donor in good health (CMV status not recorded). Some clones in this sample may be carry-over from other donors' samples. Each CDR3 is given with its conserved first and last residue. D genes are given only for firm matches. A clone size is listed for some rows: how often the clone was seen (once, few, many), or a class if it is expanded.

len: 14
j_gene: TRBJ1-2
abundance: many
v_gene: TRBV7-9
d_gene: -
CDR3nt: TGTGCCAGCAGCTTAGTTAGAGCTAACTATGGCTACACCTTC
CDR3aa: CASSLVRANYGYTF

len: 14
j_gene: TRBJ2-7
abundance: -
v_gene: TRBV7-9
d_gene: -
CDR3nt: TGTGCCAGCTTTCCTGTCGGGCATGGATACGAGCAGTACTTC
CDR3aa: CASFPVGHGYEQYF

len: 12
j_gene: TRBJ2-1
abundance: -
v_gene: TRBV10-2
d_gene: -
CDR3nt: TGCGCCAGCAGTGAGCGTGAGAATGAGCAGTTCTTC
CDR3aa: CASSERENEQFF

len: 17
j_gene: TRBJ1-5
abundance: many
v_gene: TRBV7-9
d_gene: -
CDR3nt: TGTGCCAGCAGCTTAGGGCGCGGGATCAGGGAAAATCAGCCCCAGCATTTT
CDR3aa: CASSLGRGIRENQPQHF

len: 11
j_gene: TRBJ2-1
abundance: -
v_gene: TRBV6-6
d_gene: -
CDR3nt: TGTGCCAGCATTTTACGGGGGGAGCAGTTCTTC
CDR3aa: CASILRGEQFF

len: 16
j_gene: TRBJ2-2
abundance: few
v_gene: TRBV27
d_gene: TRBD2
CDR3nt: TGTGCCAGCGCCCTAACTAGCGGGGGGCGGTTCGGGGAGCTGTTTTTT
CDR3aa: CASALTSGGRFGELFF

len: 15
j_gene: TRBJ2-5
abundance: -
v_gene: TRBV6-1
d_gene: TRBD1
CDR3nt: TGTGCCAGCAGTGAATGGGAGACAGGGCCAGAGACCCAGTACTTC
CDR3aa: CASSEWETGPETQYF

len: 14
j_gene: TRBJ1-6
abundance: -
v_gene: TRBV12-3/TRBV12-4
d_gene: TRBD1
CDR3nt: TGTGCCAGCACCATAGGGGACAGGGCCTCACCCCTCCACTTT
CDR3aa: CASTIGDRASPLHF

len: 12
j_gene: TRBJ1-5
abundance: -
v_gene: TRBV14
d_gene: -
CDR3nt: TGTGTCAGCAGCCAAGGGAGTCAGCCCCAGCATTTT
CDR3aa: CVSSQGSQPQHF

len: 13
j_gene: TRBJ1-2
abundance: few
v_gene: TRBV6-6
d_gene: -
CDR3nt: TGTGCCAGCAGTACACAGGTTAACTATGGCTACACCTTC
CDR3aa: CASSTQVNYGYTF

len: 13
j_gene: TRBJ2-2
abundance: -
v_gene: TRBV6-1
d_gene: -
CDR3nt: TGTGCCAGCAGTGACACAGGGCAGGGTGAGCTGTTTTTT
CDR3aa: CASSDTGQGELFF

len: 20
j_gene: TRBJ2-6
abundance: -
v_gene: TRBV7-8
d_gene: -
CDR3nt: TGTGCCAGCAGCTCTCCGGGACACTACCTCGCGCCCTCTGGGGCCAACGTCCTGACTTTC
CDR3aa: CASSSPGHYLAPSGANVLTF

len: 14
j_gene: TRBJ1-1
abundance: -
v_gene: TRBV7-9
d_gene: -
CDR3nt: TGTGCCAGCAGCTGGGCCACTATGAACACTGAAGCTTTCTTT
CDR3aa: CASSWATMNTEAFF

len: 15
j_gene: TRBJ1-4
abundance: -
v_gene: TRBV27
d_gene: -
CDR3nt: TGTGCCAGCAGTTTGGCAAACAGGCCAAATGAAAAACTGTTTTTT
CDR3aa: CASSLANRPNEKLFF

len: 16
j_gene: TRBJ1-3
abundance: few
v_gene: TRBV14
d_gene: -
CDR3nt: TGTGCCAGCAGCCAATACCACAGGAGCTCTGGAAACACCATATATTTT
CDR3aa: CASSQYHRSSGNTIYF

len: 18
j_gene: TRBJ1-1
abundance: few
v_gene: TRBV28
d_gene: -
CDR3nt: TGTGCCAGCAGTTTACCCTGGACAGCCGTGGGTATGAACACTGAAGCTTTCTTT
CDR3aa: CASSLPWTAVGMNTEAFF